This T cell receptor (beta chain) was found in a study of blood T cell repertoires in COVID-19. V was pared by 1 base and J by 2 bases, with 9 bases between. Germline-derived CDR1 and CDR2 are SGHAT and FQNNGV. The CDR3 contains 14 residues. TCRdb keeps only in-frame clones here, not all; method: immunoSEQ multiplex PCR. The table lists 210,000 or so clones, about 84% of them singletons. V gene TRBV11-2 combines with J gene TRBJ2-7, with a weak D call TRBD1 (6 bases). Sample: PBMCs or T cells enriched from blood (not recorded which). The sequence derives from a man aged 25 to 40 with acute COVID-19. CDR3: CASSLAGTTYEQYF. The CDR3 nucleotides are TGTGCCAGCAGCTTAGCCGGGACAACCTACGAGCAGTACTTC.